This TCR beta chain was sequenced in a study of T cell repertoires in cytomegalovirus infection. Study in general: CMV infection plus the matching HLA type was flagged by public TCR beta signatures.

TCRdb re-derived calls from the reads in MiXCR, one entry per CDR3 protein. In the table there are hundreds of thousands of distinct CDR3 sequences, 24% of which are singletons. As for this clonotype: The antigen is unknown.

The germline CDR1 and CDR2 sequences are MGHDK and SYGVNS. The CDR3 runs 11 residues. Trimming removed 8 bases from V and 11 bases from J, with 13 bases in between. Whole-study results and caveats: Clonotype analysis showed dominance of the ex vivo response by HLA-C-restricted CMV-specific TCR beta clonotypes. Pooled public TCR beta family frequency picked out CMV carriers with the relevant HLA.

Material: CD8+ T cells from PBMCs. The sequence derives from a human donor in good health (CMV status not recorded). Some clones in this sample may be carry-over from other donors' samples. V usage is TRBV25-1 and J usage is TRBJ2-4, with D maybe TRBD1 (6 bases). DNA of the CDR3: TGTGCCAGCGGGGGCGGTTACGTTCAGTACTTC. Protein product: CASGGGYVQYF.